These T cell receptor beta chains were read from a single sample in a study of sequential checkpoint blockade in melanoma. The assay was immunoSEQ multiplex PCR, and TCRdb's table has in-frame clones only and misses some. The table lists some 7,200 clones, roughly 22% of them singletons, with approximately 12% in the top ten. This specimen consisted of tumor tissue (inferred from file names), obtained from a patient given nivolumab and ipilimumab in sequence. All receptors come from a human donor with melanoma. Each CDR3 is given with its conserved first and last residue. The order of the fields is V gene, J gene, D gene, clone size, CDR3 protein, CDR3 DNA. D genes are given only for firm matches. For some rows the clone size is stated as once, few or many, or as a class when expanded; others skip it.

TRBV11-3,TRBJ2-1,TRBD1,many,CASSTGQGSYNEQFF,TGTGCCAGCAGCACCGGACAGGGATCCTACAATGAGCAGTTCTTC
TRBV6-8,TRBJ2-1,TRBD2,NA,CASSDGLAGEFEQFF,TGTGCCAGCAGCGACGGACTAGCGGGGGAATTTGAGCAGTTCTTC
TRBV11-3,TRBJ1-4,TRBD1,medium-sized,CASSSTGGVNEKLFF,TGTGCCAGCAGCTCAACAGGGGGGGTTAATGAAAAACTGTTTTTT
TRBV19,TRBJ1-4,TRBD1,NA,CASSPGTATNEKLFF,TGTGCCAGTAGTCCCGGGACAGCAACTAATGAAAAACTGTTTTTT
TRBV6-8,TRBJ2-1,TRBD1,few,CASRPTGGDPHEQFF,TGTGCCAGCAGGCCAACAGGGGGCGACCCCCATGAGCAGTTCTTC
TRBV6-8,TRBJ1-1,NA,few,CAISGQNTEAFF,TGTGCCATCAGTGGACAGAACACTGAAGCTTTCTTT
TRBV5-1,TRBJ1-2,TRBD1,NA,CASSLEGQGALYSYGYTF,TGCGCCAGCAGCTTGGAGGGACAGGGGGCTCTCTACTCCTATGGCTACACCTTC
TRBV19,TRBJ2-2,NA,NA,CASSIGLHGELFF,TGTGCCAGTAGTATAGGTCTGCATGGGGAGCTGTTTTTT
TRBV6-8,TRBJ1-1,TRBD1,NA,CASSTHLGDRNTEAFF,TGTGCCAGCAGTACCCACCTTGGGGACAGGAACACTGAAGCTTTCTTT
TRBV14,TRBJ2-3,NA,few,CASSQESGATDTQYF,TGTGCCAGCAGCCAAGAATCGGGGGCCACAGATACGCAGTATTTT
TRBV30,TRBJ2-1,TRBD1,NA,CAWSWGQGPYNEQFF,TGTGCCTGGAGTTGGGGACAGGGGCCTTACAATGAGCAGTTCTTC
TRBV11-3,TRBJ1-2,NA,NA,CASSPRGLRGGYTF,TGTGCCAGCAGCCCCAGGGGTCTGAGGGGTGGCTACACCTTC
TRBV9,TRBJ2-5,TRBD2,few,CASSLTSGGETQYF,TGTGCCAGCAGCTTGACTAGCGGGGGAGAGACCCAGTACTTC
TRBV6-8,TRBJ2-3,TRBD2,few,CASSETSPGGRDTQYF,TGTGCCAGCAGTGAGACTAGCCCCGGAGGTAGGGATACGCAGTATTTT
TRBV11-3,TRBJ2-1,NA,few,CASSTRRLDNEQFF,TGTGCCAGCAGCACTAGACGGCTAGACAATGAGCAGTTCTTC
TRBV11-3,TRBJ1-1,NA,few,CASSVDPGGGTEAFF,TGTGCCAGCAGCGTAGATCCGGGGGGTGGGACTGAAGCTTTCTTT
TRBV6-8,TRBJ1-6,NA,few,CASSLQESPLHF,TGTGCCAGCAGTTTACAGGAGTCACCCCTCCACTTT
TRBV28,TRBJ2-5,NA,NA,CASSPGALRETQYF,TGTGCCAGCAGCCCGGGGGCTTTGAGGGAGACCCAGTACTTC
TRBV11-3,TRBJ2-2,TRBD1,medium-sized,CASSLAKGQVVGELFF,TGTGCCAGCAGCTTGGCCAAGGGACAGGTTGTCGGGGAGCTGTTTTTT
TRBV29-1,TRBJ1-1,NA,once,CSVEALRGGGTAEAFF,TGCAGCGTTGAAGCGTTGCGAGGGGGTGGTACGGCTGAAGCTTTCTTT
TRBV6-8,TRBJ1-1,NA,few,CASSYRPWGEAFF,TGTGCCAGCAGTTACCGACCCTGGGGTGAAGCTTTCTTT
TRBV6-8,TRBJ2-6,NA,NA,CATGARVLTGANVLTF,TGTGCCACCGGGGCCAGGGTTTTAACTGGGGCCAACGTCCTGACTTTC
TRBV19,TRBJ1-2,NA,once,CASSNSPLYGYTF,TGTGCCAGTAGTAATTCCCCCCTCTATGGCTACACCTTC
TRBV19,TRBJ1-1,NA,NA,CASSIKLTGSRGTEAFF,TGTGCCAGTAGTATAAAACTAACAGGGAGTCGGGGGACTGAAGCTTTCTTT
TRBV19,TRBJ2-5,TRBD1,NA,CASSIQGVETQYF,TGTGCCAGTAGTATCCAGGGGGTGGAGACCCAGTACTTC
TRBV30,TRBJ1-1,NA,few,CAWSALRTEAFF,TGTGCCTGGAGCGCCCTGCGGACTGAAGCTTTCTTT
TRBV6-8,TRBJ1-5,NA,NA,CASRWQGLNQPQHF,TGTGCCAGCAGGTGGCAGGGATTAAATCAGCCCCAGCATTTT
TRBV23-1,TRBJ1-5,TRBD1,NA,CASSQDLVGQGYNQPQHF,TGCGCCAGCAGCCAAGATCTTGTGGGACAGGGTTACAATCAGCCCCAGCATTTT
TRBV11-3,TRBJ2-5,TRBD1,NA,CASSRAGQGQETQYF,TGTGCCAGCAGCCGAGCCGGACAGGGCCAAGAGACCCAGTACTTC
TRBV4-1,TRBJ2-3,NA,NA,CASSQGAGGGTQYF,TGCGCCAGCAGCCAAGGGGCTGGGGGAGGTACGCAGTATTTT
TRBV19,TRBJ1-2,TRBD1,NA,CASSQLGQSLYGYTF,TGTGCCAGTAGTCAACTGGGACAGAGCCTCTATGGCTACACCTTC
TRBV11-3,TRBJ1-6,NA,many,CASSSRAGLLRSPLHF,TGTGCCAGCAGCTCCCGCGCAGGGCTTCTTCGTTCACCCCTCCACTTT
TRBV10-2,TRBJ1-5,TRBD1,few,CASTLRQGDQPQHF,TGCGCCAGCACCCTTCGACAGGGGGATCAGCCCCAGCATTTT
TRBV19,TRBJ1-2,NA,NA,CASTQVGEGLTF,TGTGCCAGTACCCAGGTAGGGGAAGGATTGACCTTC
TRBV11-3,TRBJ2-7,NA,many,CASSRERGGGYEQYF,TGTGCCAGCAGTCGAGAACGGGGAGGGGGTTACGAGCAGTACTTC
TRBV6-1,TRBJ1-5,NA,many,CASSEGQGPFEPQHF,TGTGCCAGCAGTGAAGGTCAGGGCCCCTTTGAGCCCCAGCATTTT
TRBV6-8,TRBJ2-1,TRBD2,medium-sized,CASSYLAGSYNEQFF,TGTGCCAGCAGTTACTTAGCGGGGTCCTACAATGAGCAGTTCTTC
TRBV19,TRBJ1-2,NA,NA,CASSIMTGNYGYTF,TGTGCCAGTAGTATAATGACAGGAAACTATGGCTACACCTTC
TRBV6-7,TRBJ1-5,NA,NA,CASSYSGAGEWPQHF,TGTGCCAGCAGTTACTCAGGGGCAGGAGAATGGCCCCAGCATTTT
TRBV11-3,TRBJ2-5,NA,many,CASSLRSTEQETQYF,TGTGCCAGCAGCTTACGTTCGACAGAGCAAGAGACCCAGTACTTC
TRBV19,TRBJ1-1,NA,NA,CASSMRGHKNTEAFF,TGTGCCAGTAGTATGCGCGGACATAAGAACACTGAAGCTTTCTTT
TRBV5-1,TRBJ2-5,TRBD2,NA,CASSTGLAGRYQETQYF,TGCGCCAGCAGCACCGGACTAGCGGGGAGATACCAAGAGACCCAGTACTTC